This T cell receptor beta chain stems from a study of T cell repertoires in cytomegalovirus infection. Study information: CMV infection and matching HLA type were both indicated by public TCR beta signatures.

Only a few counts were recorded for this clonotype. The antigen is unknown. TCRdb reprocessed the reads via MiXCR and lists one record per CDR3 protein. The table has approximately 500,000 distinct CDR3 sequences, about 26% seen once; the top ten hold less than 15%. Looked up from germline, CDR1 is DFQATT and CDR2 is SNEGSKA (reference sequence). Trimming stripped 3 bases from V and 6 bases from J, with 9 bases between. The CDR3 has 11 residues. Points from the study as a whole: In two of eight donors, the top clonotype was HLA-C-restricted CMV-specific.

The TCR originated in a human donor in good health (CMV status not recorded). Some clones in this sample may be carry-over from other donors' samples. The gene calls are TRBV20-1 and TRBJ2-7; TRBD2 might be the D (5 bases). The material sequenced was PBMCs. CDR3 DNA: TGCAGTGCTAGGGAGGTTGCCGAGCAGTACTTC. Translated: CSAREVAEQYF.